The T cell receptor (beta chain) described here comes from a study of blood T cell repertoires in COVID-19. Original data processing: Counts of nucleated cells, estimated from reference gene primer amplification, were obtained. The table came from immunoSEQ multiplex PCR; TCRdb's copy has only in-frame clones and leaves some out. That table supplies the V and J calls and clone size; D and trimming were determined from the DNA. The table lists under 250,000 clones, around nine tenths of them singletons. The count of this clone is one. CDR1 SGHNT and CDR2 YYREEE come from the germline V gene (reference sequence). Losses at the gene ends were 4 bases for V and 4 bases for J; bases not matched to a gene: 13. The CDR3 has 16 amino acids.

The chain couples TRBV5-4 to TRBJ2-5; 7 nucleotides agree with TRBD2. The clonotype was recovered from a young woman who had been exposed to COVID-19. Source material: PBMCs or T cells enriched from blood (not recorded which). This chain's CDR3 is CASSRNPVREGETQYF. Here the CDR3 DNA reads TGTGCCAGCAGCCGCAATCCTGTGAGGGAGGGAGAGACCCAGTACTTC. The whole variable domain, remainder taken from reference TRBV5-4 and TRBJ2-5, is ETGVTQSPTHLIKTRGQQVTLRCSSQSGHNTVSWYQQALGQGPQFIFQYYREEENGRGNFPPRFSGLQFPNYSSELNVNALELDDSALYLCASSRNPVREGETQYFGPGTRLLVL.